The 14 T cell receptor beta chains below were found in one sample sequenced in a study of Ad26.COV2.S vaccination and SARS-CoV-2 variants. Treatment given: some 20 received Ad26.COV2.S at low or high dose, single or two shots; several received placebo; per-sample allocation not given. The investigators took samples on day 63 after the first vaccine or placebo injection. Only in-frame clones appear in the TCRdb table, and some are missing; sequencing was by immunoSEQ multiplex PCR. The sample yields a few hundred thousand clones, over 75% seen once. Sample: peripheral blood, taken in a trial of Ad26.COV2.S vaccine versus placebo. The receptors shown here come from a person aged 18-65 years who received the Ad26.COV2.S COVID-19 vaccine or a placebo.

The J gene is TRBJ1-5, the V gene TRBV6-5; tentative D call: TRBD1 (5 bases). The V gene's germline CDR1 is MNHEY and CDR2 SVGAGI. The V gene lost 6 bases and the J gene lost 0 bases, with 9 bases spanning the gap. The CDR3 length is 14 residues. The CDR3 sequence is CASRTDYSNQPQHF. For the CDR3, the DNA is TGTGCCAGCAGGACAGATTATAGCAATCAGCCCCAGCATTTT.

The chain combines TRBV7-9 with TRBJ2-6; possibly TRBD2 for D (6 bases). This CDR3 has 18 amino acids. The V gene lost 5 bases and the J gene lost 0 bases, with 17 bases spanning the gap. CDR1 is SEHNR and CDR2 is FQNEAQ in the germline V gene (reference sequence). CDR3 sequence: CASSPPQRGISGANVLTF. CDR3 DNA sequence: TGTGCCAGCAGCCCTCCCCAACGGGGGATCTCTGGGGCCAACGTCCTGACTTTC.

This clone was seen once. V and J are TRBV19 and TRBJ1-1; D gene uncertain. Germline V lookup: CDR1 LNHDA, CDR2 SQIVND (reference sequence). CDR3 length equals 13 residues. Trimming stripped 5 bases from V and 1 base from J, with 8 bases between. The CDR3 loop reads CASSRTGNTEAFF. The CDR3 DNA is TGTGCCAGTAGTCGGACGGGGAACACTGAAGCTTTCTTT.

This chain joins TRBV4-3 and TRBJ1-4, with D perhaps matching TRBD1 (5 bases). The CDR3 contains 15 residues. Germline V CDR1 and CDR2: LGHNA, YSLEER. The V gene lost 0 bases and the J gene lost 7 bases, with 12 bases spanning the gap. CDR3 region: CASSQDDRRLEKLFF. In DNA form, the CDR3 reads TGCGCCAGCAGCCAAGATGACAGAAGACTTGAAAAACTGTTTTTT.

The chain recombines TRBV27 with TRBJ1-5, with D uncertain. The V end lost 5 bases, the J end lost 3 bases, and 14 bases lay between the germline ends. This CDR3 comprises 15 residues. The V gene's germline CDR1 is MNHEY and CDR2 SMNVEV (reference sequence). CDR3 sequence: CASSPRVATNQPQHF. CDR3 DNA: TGTGCCAGCAGTCCGAGAGTAGCGACCAATCAGCCCCAGCATTTT.

The J gene is TRBJ2-7, the V gene TRBV13; 8 bases line up with TRBD2. With 5 bases clipped from V and 6 bases from J, the junction kept 6 bases outside the gene matches. From germline, CDR1 is PRHDT and CDR2 FYEKMQ (reference sequence). The CDR3 runs 13 residues. CDR3 nucleotides: TGTGCCAGCAGCCCCCAACTAGCGGCCGAGCAGTACTTC. Translation gives CASSPQLAAEQYF.

The rearrangement joins TRBV9 to TRBJ2-1; D is possibly TRBD2 (5 bases). The CDR3 is 13 amino acids. In germline, CDR1 is SGDLS, CDR2 YYNGEE. Trimming removed 2 bases at V and 5 bases at J, with 8 bases between. The CDR3 DNA reads as TGTGCCAGCAGCGTCAGGAGGAACAATGAGCAGTTCTTC. Amino acid sequence: CASSVRRNNEQFF.

CDR3 DNA: TGTGCCAGCAGCCCCCTGGGCGGGACAGGGGGAACCGGGGAGCTGTTTTTT. Amino acid sequence: CASSPLGGTGGTGELFF. This chain uses TRBV5-8 with TRBJ2-2, with TRBD1 identical over 11 bases. The CDR3 is 17 residues long. From germline, CDR1 is SGHTS and CDR2 YDEGEE. V lost 4 bases, J lost 5 bases, and 10 bases stayed unmatched.

This clone was seen just once. The chain combines TRBV2 with TRBJ1-4; 8 nucleotides line up with TRBD1. The junction had 4 bases not matched to a gene; V was cut back by 7 bases and J by 9 bases. The CDR3 totals 12 residues. In germline, CDR1 is SNHLY, CDR2 FYNNEI. The CDR3 sequence: CASTDRVKKLFF. Written as DNA, the CDR3 is TGTGCCAGCACGGACAGGGTAAAAAAACTGTTTTTT.

This sequence joins TRBV19 and TRBJ2-2; no reliable D call. The CDR3 has 14 amino acids. Germline lookup yields CDR1 LNHDA and CDR2 SQIVND (reference sequence). Trimming took 6 bases from V and 6 from J, leaving 14 bases between them. CDR3 DNA sequence: TGTGCCAGTAGGCCGGGCCAGCGCCCCGGGGAGCTGTTTTTT. This codes for CASRPGQRPGELFF.

The V and J genes are TRBV4-1 and TRBJ1-1, with TRBD1 matching 7 bases. Trimming cost V 0 bases and J 3 bases; bases outside gene matches: 7. Germline V gene data show CDR1 as MGHRA and CDR2 as YSYEKL. The CDR3 is 16 amino acids. This CDR3 is CASSQDSGGLDTEAFF. The CDR3 nucleotides read TGCGCCAGCAGCCAAGATTCAGGGGGATTGGACACTGAAGCTTTCTTT.

DNA of the CDR3: TGTGCCAGCAGCTTAGCCCCCTCCTACGAGCAGTACTTC. Its protein product is CASSLAPSYEQYF. The chain links TRBV13 to TRBJ2-7, with D unresolved. Between the trimmed V and J ends, which lost 1 base and 0 bases, there was a span of 4 bases. This CDR3 spans 13 amino acids. From germline, CDR1 is PRHDT and CDR2 FYEKMQ (reference sequence). Full variable domain (rest looked up from reference TRBV13 and TRBJ2-7): AAGVIQSPRHLIKEKRETATLKCYPIPRHDTVYWYQQGPGQDPQFLISFYEKMQSDKGSIPDRFSAQQFSDYHSELNMSSLELGDSALYFCASSLAPSYEQYFGPGTRLTVT.

This rearrangement joins TRBV30 to TRBJ1-1; no definite D call. Deletions cut 3 bases from V and 1 base from J, with 6 bases between. Germline V gene sequence: CDR1 GTSNPN, CDR2 SVGIG (reference sequence). The CDR3 is 12 residues long. This chain's CDR3 is CAWRTGNTEAFF. CDR3 nucleotide sequence: TGTGCCTGGAGGACGGGGAACACTGAAGCTTTCTTT.

The chain combines TRBV12-3 or TRBV12-4 with TRBJ1-5; 7 bases agree with TRBD1. V lost 7 bases to trimming and J lost 6 bases; unmatched junction nucleotides: 6. CDR3 size: 13 residues. CDR3 region: CASTDRVSQPQHF. CDR3 DNA sequence: TGTGCCAGCACCGACAGGGTCAGTCAGCCCCAGCATTTT.